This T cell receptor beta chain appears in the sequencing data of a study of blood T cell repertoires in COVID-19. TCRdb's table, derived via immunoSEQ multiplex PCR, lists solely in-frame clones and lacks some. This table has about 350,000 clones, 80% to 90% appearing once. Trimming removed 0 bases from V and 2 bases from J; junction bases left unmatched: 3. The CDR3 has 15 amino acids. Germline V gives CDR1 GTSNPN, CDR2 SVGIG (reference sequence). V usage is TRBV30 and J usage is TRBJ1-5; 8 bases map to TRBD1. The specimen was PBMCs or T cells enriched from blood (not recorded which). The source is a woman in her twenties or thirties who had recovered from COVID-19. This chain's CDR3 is CAWSVTGQGNQPQHF. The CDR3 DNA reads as TGTGCCTGGAGTGTAACGGGACAGGGCAATCAGCCCCAGCATTTT.